This TCR beta chain was recorded in a study of blood T cells in healthy people across ages. Germline CDR1 SGHRS, CDR2 YFSETQ. V was trimmed by 4 bases and J by 6 bases, leaving 21 bases between them. The CDR3 contains 16 residues. It was with a sample-barcoded 5' primer and a J-beta primer mix that a second PCR of roughly 7 to 12 cycles was run. TCRdb passed the 5' RACE reads through MiXCR, listing each CDR3 protein once. The sample includes 750,000 or so distinct CDR3 sequences, 25% seen only once; the top ten take roughly a tenth. These sequences were also reported in another study, on T cells of mothers and their children. That source notes: Donation came from a few healthy Caucasian mothers together with their six children.

This clonotype originated in a boy younger than 18 in good health. Sequenced input: blood. This rearrangement joins TRBV5-1 to TRBJ2-3; D gene uncertain. The CDR3 region has the DNA TGCGCCAGCAGCGACTTGGGCCGAGAAAACTTCGATACGCAGTATTTT. As protein: CASSDLGRENFDTQYF.